This is a list of T cell receptor beta chains from one sample in a study of blood T cell repertoires in COVID-19. Sequencing used immunoSEQ multiplex PCR; TCRdb keeps in-frame clones, though not all of them. The sample records some 40,000 clones, approximately 92% being singletons. Sequenced: peripheral blood. The receptor set was obtained from a man aged 50-59 years with COVID-19, enrolled during active disease. Each CDR3 is given with its conserved first and last residue. A D gene is named only where the DNA matches it firmly. Expanded clones are given a class, and other clones once, few, many or no size at all.

abundance: .; v_gene: TRBV19; d_gene: .; j_gene: TRBJ1-4; CDR3aa: CASSIPGGGRQREKLFF; CDR3nt: TGTGCCAGTAGTATTCCCGGGGGCGGGAGGCAAAGAGAAAAACTGTTTTTT
abundance: .; v_gene: TRBV2; d_gene: .; j_gene: TRBJ1-4; CDR3aa: CASSEVQGGEKLFF; CDR3nt: TGTGCCAGCAGTGAAGTTCAAGGAGGTGAAAAACTGTTTTTT
abundance: .; v_gene: TRBV12-5; d_gene: .; j_gene: TRBJ2-3; CDR3aa: CASGLVLGGTSTDTQYF; CDR3nt: TGTGCTAGTGGTTTGGTACTCGGCGGGACTAGCACAGATACGCAGTATTTT
abundance: .; v_gene: TRBV5-4; d_gene: .; j_gene: TRBJ1-3; CDR3aa: CASSLTGVSGNTIYF; CDR3nt: TGTGCCAGCAGTCTGACAGGAGTCTCTGGAAACACCATATATTTT
abundance: .; v_gene: TRBV18; d_gene: .; j_gene: TRBJ2-7; CDR3aa: CASSPWTEPYEQYF; CDR3nt: TGTGCCAGCTCACCCTGGACAGAACCCTACGAGCAGTACTTC
abundance: .; v_gene: TRBV2; d_gene: .; j_gene: TRBJ2-3; CDR3aa: CASSDSSDTQYF; CDR3nt: TGTGCCAGCAGTGATAGTTCAGATACGCAGTATTTT
abundance: .; v_gene: TRBV7-9; d_gene: .; j_gene: TRBJ1-2; CDR3aa: CASSLVRGAYGYTF; CDR3nt: TGTGCCAGCAGCTTAGTAAGGGGCGCCTATGGCTACACCTTC
abundance: .; v_gene: TRBV11-3; d_gene: TRBD2; j_gene: TRBJ2-1; CDR3aa: CASSLYGGLAGDNEQFF; CDR3nt: TGTGCCAGCAGCTTATATGGGGGACTAGCGGGGGACAATGAGCAGTTCTTC
abundance: .; v_gene: TRBV24-1; d_gene: .; j_gene: TRBJ2-3; CDR3aa: CATSDPDKSTDTQYF; CDR3nt: TGTGCCACCAGTGACCCGGACAAATCCACAGATACGCAGTATTTT
abundance: .; v_gene: TRBV7-9; d_gene: .; j_gene: TRBJ1-1; CDR3aa: CASSLAPRGAGAEAFF; CDR3nt: TGTGCCAGCAGCTTAGCACCCAGGGGCGCGGGCGCTGAAGCTTTCTTT
abundance: once; v_gene: TRBV29-1; d_gene: TRBD2; j_gene: TRBJ2-7; CDR3aa: CSALGGTSGRYEQYF; CDR3nt: TGCAGCGCTCTAGGAGGGACTAGCGGAAGATACGAGCAGTACTTC
abundance: .; v_gene: TRBV6-2/TRBV6-3; d_gene: .; j_gene: TRBJ2-2; CDR3aa: CASSWRHNTGELFF; CDR3nt: TGTGCCAGCAGTTGGCGGCATAACACCGGGGAGCTGTTTTTT
abundance: .; v_gene: TRBV2; d_gene: .; j_gene: TRBJ1-1; CDR3aa: CASRQGRGTEAFF; CDR3nt: TGTGCCAGCAGACAGGGAAGGGGGACTGAAGCTTTCTTT
abundance: .; v_gene: TRBV7-2; d_gene: .; j_gene: TRBJ2-1; CDR3aa: CASSLISGYNEQFF; CDR3nt: TGTGCCAGCAGCTTAATAAGCGGTTACAATGAGCAGTTCTTC
abundance: .; v_gene: TRBV11-2; d_gene: TRBD2; j_gene: TRBJ2-7; CDR3aa: CASSLVAGGTSYEQYF; CDR3nt: TGTGCCAGCAGCTTAGTAGCGGGAGGGACCTCCTACGAGCAGTACTTC
abundance: .; v_gene: TRBV6-5; d_gene: .; j_gene: TRBJ2-2; CDR3aa: CASRGTNTGELFF; CDR3nt: TGTGCCAGCAGGGGCACCAACACCGGGGAGCTGTTTTTT
abundance: .; v_gene: TRBV6-5; d_gene: TRBD2; j_gene: TRBJ2-3; CDR3aa: CASSYPSSGSTDTQYF; CDR3nt: TGTGCCAGCAGTTACCCATCTAGCGGGAGTACAGATACGCAGTATTTT
abundance: .; v_gene: TRBV4-2; d_gene: .; j_gene: TRBJ1-2; CDR3aa: CASSQPYFQAPARGYTF; CDR3nt: TGTGCCAGCAGCCAACCCTACTTCCAGGCCCCGGCGCGTGGCTACACCTTC